Listed below are T cell receptor beta chains from one sample, sequenced in a study of blood T cell repertoires in COVID-19. Only in-frame clones appear in the TCRdb table, and some are missing; sequencing was by immunoSEQ multiplex PCR. The top ten hold around 4.8% of the sample, which has around 100,000 clones, 82% seen once. Sequenced material: peripheral blood. The receptors were sampled from a man aged 55-75 years with acute or convalescent COVID-19. Each CDR3 is given with its conserved first and last residue.

v_call: TRBV7-2
j_call: TRBJ1-2
cdr3_length: 15
cdr3_aa: CASSRTGPTNGGYTF

v_call: TRBV27
j_call: TRBJ2-7
cdr3_length: 16
cdr3_aa: CASSFLTGVKLNEQYF

v_call: TRBV6-4
j_call: TRBJ1-3
cdr3_length: 19
cdr3_aa: CASSDTRDRDRGSGNTIYF

v_call: TRBV11-3
j_call: TRBJ2-1
cdr3_length: 17
cdr3_aa: CASSLEAGLASRGEQFF

v_call: TRBV30
j_call: TRBJ1-2
cdr3_length: 11
cdr3_aa: CAWSPGNGYTF

v_call: TRBV19
j_call: TRBJ2-5
cdr3_length: 17
cdr3_aa: CASSKQPTSSGGKTQYF

v_call: TRBV5-6
j_call: TRBJ2-1
cdr3_length: 13
cdr3_aa: CASSKTGVNEQFF

v_call: TRBV18
j_call: TRBJ1-1
cdr3_length: 12
cdr3_aa: CASSLTREPAFF

v_call: TRBV5-1
j_call: TRBJ1-1
cdr3_length: 14
cdr3_aa: CASSLAHLNTEAFF

v_call: TRBV5-1
j_call: TRBJ2-1
cdr3_length: 14
cdr3_aa: CASSFKQGRNEQFF

v_call: TRBV30
j_call: TRBJ1-4
cdr3_length: 13
cdr3_aa: CAWSDVQGEKLFF

v_call: TRBV6-1
j_call: TRBJ2-5
cdr3_length: 13
cdr3_aa: CASSEPGGETQYF

v_call: TRBV15
j_call: TRBJ2-3
cdr3_length: 19
cdr3_aa: CATSRDRHLSRGGIDTQYF

v_call: TRBV5-1
j_call: TRBJ1-2
cdr3_length: 14
cdr3_aa: CASSLGVSNYGYTF

v_call: TRBV5-4
j_call: TRBJ1-1
cdr3_length: 14
cdr3_aa: CASSFEGGGTEAFF

v_call: TRBV6-5
j_call: TRBJ1-1
cdr3_length: 12
cdr3_aa: CASSYERDEAFF

v_call: TRBV18
j_call: TRBJ1-5
cdr3_length: 14
cdr3_aa: CASSGQGANQPQHF

v_call: TRBV5-1
j_call: TRBJ2-1
cdr3_length: 15
cdr3_aa: CASSEAAGSYNEQFF

v_call: TRBV29-1
j_call: TRBJ2-7
cdr3_length: 13
cdr3_aa: CSVLLGQRYEQYF

v_call: TRBV3-1/TRBV3-2
j_call: TRBJ1-2
cdr3_length: 16
cdr3_aa: CASSPDDGRLNYGYTF

v_call: TRBV5-1
j_call: TRBJ2-2
cdr3_length: 14
cdr3_aa: CASRGGQNTGELFF

v_call: TRBV9
j_call: TRBJ2-1
cdr3_length: 17
cdr3_aa: CASSGLAVFSSYNEQFF

v_call: TRBV29-1
j_call: TRBJ2-7
cdr3_length: 15
cdr3_aa: CSVEGVGQGRDEQYF

v_call: TRBV5-5
j_call: TRBJ1-4
cdr3_length: 16
cdr3_aa: CASSLEAYATNEKLFF